This T cell receptor beta chain is from a study of T cells after yellow fever vaccination. From germline, CDR1 is MNHNS and CDR2 SASEGT. V was cut by 2 bases and J by 6 bases, with 10 bases left in between. The CDR3 runs 14 residues. This clonotype has ten or more counts. TCRdb re-called the 5' RACE reads through MiXCR, storing one row per CDR3 protein. Of roughly 150,000 distinct CDR3 sequences in the sample, about 7% are singletons; the top ten hold around 2.3%. The gene calls are TRBV6-1 and TRBJ1-4; D might be TRBD1 (5 bases). This TCR came from a man in his late teens or twenties who received the YFV17D yellow fever vaccine. Here the sequenced sample was CD4+ T cells sorted from PBMCs, taken 5 to 6 days after the first yellow fever vaccination. This CDR3 is CASSENRFYEKLFF. CDR3 DNA sequence: TGTGCCAGCAGTGAAAACAGGTTTTATGAAAAACTGTTTTTT.